The 14 T cell receptor beta chains presented below share a single source sample, sequenced in a study of blood T cell repertoires in COVID-19. Assay used: immunoSEQ multiplex PCR; TCRdb lists only in-frame clones, some missing. The table has 90,000 or so clones, 86% seen once. Material: peripheral blood. The receptors come from a human donor in a cohort sampled during active COVID-19.

This rearrangement joins TRBV27 to TRBJ1-5, with D maybe TRBD1 (5 bases). Germline V gene data show CDR1 as MNHEY and CDR2 as SMNVEV (reference sequence). The CDR3 contains 14 residues. V was pared by 5 bases and J by 5 bases, with 13 bases between. CDR3 in amino acids: CASSVKGLHQPQHF. The CDR3 DNA follows: TGTGCCAGCAGTGTTAAGGGACTTCATCAGCCCCAGCATTTT.

This clone was observed at least ten times. The CDR3 nucleotides read TGTGCCAGTACCCGAGGGCAGGGGAATGGCTACACCTTC. Amino acids: CASTRGQGNGYTF. This rearrangement joins TRBV19 to TRBJ1-2, with D perhaps matching TRBD1 (6 bases). Trimming took off 7 bases at V and 6 bases at J, with 15 bases between the two ends. This CDR3 has 13 amino acids. Germline CDR1 is LNHDA and CDR2 is SQIVND (reference sequence).

This chain uses TRBV13 with TRBJ2-7; possibly TRBD1 for D (5 bases). The CDR3 is 12 amino acids. Per germline, CDR1 PRHDT and CDR2 FYEKMQ (reference sequence). V was clipped by 5 bases and J by 3 bases, with 8 bases between them. The CDR3 reads CASSKTDYEQYF. The CDR3 nucleotides read TGTGCCAGCAGCAAGACAGACTACGAGCAGTACTTC.

The V gene is TRBV19, the J gene TRBJ1-5, with D perhaps matching TRBD1 (5 bases). Trimming shortened V by 10 bases and J by 5 bases, and 15 bases separated the two germline ends. CDR3 size: 13 residues. The germline V gene encodes CDR1 LNHDA and CDR2 SQIVND (reference sequence). The DNA of the CDR3 is TGTGCCACCAGGGTTATAGGGGATCAGCCCCAGCATTTT. Translated: CATRVIGDQPQHF.

This clone was seen a handful of times. The chain carries TRBV30 and TRBJ2-7; unclear D gene. Trimming removed 5 bases from V and 0 bases from J, with 11 bases in between. CDR1 is GTSNPN and CDR2 is SVGIG in the germline V gene (reference sequence). This CDR3 region has 13 residues. In DNA, the CDR3 is TGTGCCTGGCGCCTTCGGAGCTCCTACGAGCAGTACTTC. This encodes CAWRLRSSYEQYF.

The chain carries TRBV30 and TRBJ2-7; 9 nucleotides line up with TRBD1. CDR1 and CDR2 (germline): GTSNPN, SVGIG (reference sequence). V lost 5 bases, J lost 6 bases, and 8 bases stayed unmatched. The CDR3 consists of 13 residues. For the CDR3, the DNA is TGTGCCTGGGACCGGGACAGGGTCACCGAGCAGTACTTC. It specifies CAWDRDRVTEQYF.

The chain links TRBV3-1 (or the pseudogene TRBV3-2) to TRBJ2-1, with 7 bases fitting TRBD1. V trimming: 4 bases; J trimming: 5 bases; junction bases outside the gene matches: 2. There are 13 residues in the CDR3. Germline V gene sequence: CDR1 LGHDT, CDR2 YNNKEL (reference sequence). CDR3 DNA: TGTGCCAGCAGCCCGGACAGGAACAATGAGCAGTTCTTC. Amino acid sequence: CASSPDRNNEQFF.

This chain links TRBV10-1 with TRBJ2-7, with TRBD2 identical over 15 bases. The CDR3 is 18 residues long. The germline V gene encodes CDR1 WNHNN and CDR2 SYGVQD (reference sequence). Trimming took 3 bases from V and 0 from J; bases not matched to a gene: 6. In DNA form, the CDR3 reads TGCGCCAGCAGTGACGGACTAGCGGGGGGGTACCCCTCCTACGAGCAGTACTTC. Protein product: CASSDGLAGGYPSYEQYF.

CDR3 DNA sequence: TGTGCCAGCAGAATACTGGCAACTAATGAAAAACTGTTTTTT. It codes for CASRILATNEKLFF. This chain links TRBV6-5 with TRBJ1-4, with D hard to call. The CDR3 consists of 14 residues. Germline V gene sequence: CDR1 MNHEY, CDR2 SVGAGI. V was clipped by 6 bases and J by 0 bases, with 8 bases between them.

In its sample, this clone was seen once. The chain couples TRBV19 to TRBJ2-2; TRBD2 is a possible D gene (5 bases). This CDR3 is built from 15 residues. The germline gives CDR1 LNHDA, CDR2 SQIVND (reference sequence). V was shortened by 1 base and J by 6 bases, with 12 bases between the two germline ends. CDR3 sequence reads: CASSIGGSRAGELFF. DNA of the CDR3: TGTGCCAGTAGTATAGGCGGGTCCCGGGCCGGGGAGCTGTTTTTT.

This chain uses TRBV5-6 with TRBJ2-7, with D uncertain. The length of the CDR3 is 14 residues. Trimming cost V 0 bases and J 2 bases, with 9 bases left between them. Germline CDR1 and CDR2: SGHDT and YYEEEE. CDR3 amino acids: CASSLAGETYEQYF. The CDR3 nucleotides read TGTGCCAGCAGCTTGGCAGGCGAAACCTACGAGCAGTACTTC. Using reference TRBV5-6 and TRBJ2-7 for the parts outside the CDR3, the full variable domain is DAGVTQSPTHLIKTRGQQVTLRCSPKSGHDTVSWYQQALGQGPQFIFQYYEEEERQRGNFPDRFSGHQFPNYSSELNVNALLLGDSALYLCASSLAGETYEQYFGPGTRLTVT.

This sequence joins TRBV6-2 or TRBV6-3 and TRBJ2-7; D possibly corresponds to TRBD1 (5 bases). This CDR3 has 13 amino acids. The ends were cut back, 5 bases at V and 5 bases at J, with 13 bases in the middle. Germline V gives CDR1 MNHEY, CDR2 SVGEGT. CDR3 sequence: CASSPDNGDEQYF. The CDR3 bases are TGTGCCAGCAGTCCGGACAACGGCGACGAGCAGTACTTC.

The chain is built from TRBV18 and TRBJ1-6, with D uncertain. V lost 6 bases and J lost 7, with 19 bases in between. The germline V gene encodes CDR1 KGHSH and CDR2 LQKENI. The CDR3 is 16 amino acids. CDR3 protein: CASSGSPTDQNSPLHF. The DNA of the CDR3 is TGTGCCAGCTCCGGTTCACCGACTGATCAGAATTCACCCCTCCACTTT. The entire variable domain, with the rest obtained from reference TRBV18 and TRBJ1-6, is as follows: NAGVMQNPRHLVRRRGQEARLRCSPMKGHSHVYWYRQLPEEGLKFMVYLQKENIIDESGMPKERFSAEFPKEGPSILRIQQVVRGDSAAYFCASSGSPTDQNSPLHFGNGTRLTVT.

The chain joins TRBV28 to TRBJ1-1, with 10 positions matching TRBD1. The V segment lost 5 bases and the J segment 0 bases; nucleotides outside the gene matches: 0. Per the germline V gene, CDR1 is MDHEN and CDR2 is SYDVKM. The CDR3 sequence is 14 residues long. The CDR3 DNA follows: TGTGCCAGCAGTGGGACAGGGGTGAACACTGAAGCTTTCTTT. Its protein product is CASSGTGVNTEAFF.